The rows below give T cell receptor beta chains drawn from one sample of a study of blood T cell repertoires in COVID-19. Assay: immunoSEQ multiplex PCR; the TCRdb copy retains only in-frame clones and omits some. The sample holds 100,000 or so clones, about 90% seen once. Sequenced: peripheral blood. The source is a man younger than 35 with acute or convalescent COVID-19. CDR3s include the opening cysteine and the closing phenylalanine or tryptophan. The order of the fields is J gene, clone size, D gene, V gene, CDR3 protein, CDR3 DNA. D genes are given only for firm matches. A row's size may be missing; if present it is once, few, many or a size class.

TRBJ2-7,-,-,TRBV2,CASRAGYEQYF,TGTGCCAGCAGGGCTGGCTACGAGCAGTACTTC
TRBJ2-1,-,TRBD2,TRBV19,CASSIVGLAGGHNEQFF,TGTGCCAGTAGTATAGTAGGACTAGCGGGAGGCCACAATGAGCAGTTCTTC
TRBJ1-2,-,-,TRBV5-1,CASSLRTENYGYTF,TGCGCCAGCAGCCTCAGGACAGAAAACTATGGCTACACCTTC
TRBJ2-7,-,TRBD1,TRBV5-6,CASSLMGQGSYEQYF,TGTGCCAGCAGCTTAATGGGACAGGGCTCCTACGAGCAGTACTTC
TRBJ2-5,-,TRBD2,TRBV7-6,CASSLAGGETQYF,TGTGCCAGCAGCTTAGCGGGAGGGGAGACCCAGTACTTC
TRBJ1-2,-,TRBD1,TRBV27,CASRTTGADYGYTF,TGTGCCAGCAGAACGACAGGGGCGGACTATGGCTACACCTTC
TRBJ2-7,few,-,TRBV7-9,CASSFASGEQYF,TGTGCCAGCAGCTTCGCAAGCGGCGAGCAGTACTTC
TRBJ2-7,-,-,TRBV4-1,CASSRELGTPLTYEQYF,TGCGCCAGCAGCCGAGAACTCGGGACACCATTAACCTACGAGCAGTACTTC
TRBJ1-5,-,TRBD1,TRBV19,CASTMGDRVQPQHF,TGTGCCAGTACCATGGGGGACAGGGTTCAGCCCCAGCATTTT
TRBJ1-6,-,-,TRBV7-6,CASSLGQDSNSPLHF,TGTGCCAGCAGCTTAGGGCAAGATAGCAATTCACCCCTCCACTTT
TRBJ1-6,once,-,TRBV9,CASSAGRGNSPLHF,TGTGCCAGCAGCGCGGGCAGGGGAAATTCACCCCTCCACTTT
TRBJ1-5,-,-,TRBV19,CASSFPTGFNQPQHF,TGTGCCAGTAGTTTCCCAACAGGGTTCAATCAGCCCCAGCATTTT
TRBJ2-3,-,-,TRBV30,CAFTRSRSTDTQYF,TGTGCCTTCACAAGATCGCGGAGTACAGATACGCAGTATTTT
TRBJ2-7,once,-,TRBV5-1,CASSLSVYEQYF,TGCGCCAGCAGCTTGTCTGTATACGAGCAGTACTTC
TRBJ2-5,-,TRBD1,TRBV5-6,CASSLSWTGQETQYF,TGTGCCAGCAGCTTATCTTGGACAGGCCAAGAGACCCAGTACTTC
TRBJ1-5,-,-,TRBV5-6,CASSLAGRGNQPQHF,TGTGCCAGCAGCTTAGCGGGTAGGGGCAATCAGCCCCAGCATTTT
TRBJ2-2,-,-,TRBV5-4,CASSTKQGTAGTGELFF,TGTGCCAGCAGTACTAAACAGGGGACTGCGGGCACCGGGGAGCTGTTTTTT
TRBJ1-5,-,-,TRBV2,CASSEALSNQPQHF,TGTGCCAGCAGTGAGGCCCTTAGCAATCAGCCCCAGCATTTT
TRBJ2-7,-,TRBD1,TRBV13,CASSPSRTGTYEQYF,TGTGCCAGCAGCCCCTCCAGGACAGGGACCTACGAGCAGTACTTC
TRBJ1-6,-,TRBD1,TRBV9,CASSVGQGLGGSPLHF,TGTGCCAGCAGCGTGGGACAGGGCCTAGGGGGATCACCCCTCCACTTT
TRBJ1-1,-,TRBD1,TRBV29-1,CSVEEDRGAEAFF,TGCAGCGTTGAGGAGGACAGGGGCGCTGAAGCTTTCTTT
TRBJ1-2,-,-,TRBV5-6,CASSFGGGGGYTF,TGTGCCAGCAGCTTTGGCGGGGGCGGTGGCTACACCTTC
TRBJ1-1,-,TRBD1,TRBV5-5,CASSSGQGATEAFF,TGTGCCAGCAGCTCCGGACAGGGGGCGACTGAAGCTTTCTTT
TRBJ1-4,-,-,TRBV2,CASSETDRYQANEKLFF,TGTGCCAGCAGTGAAACAGACAGGTATCAGGCTAATGAAAAACTGTTTTTT
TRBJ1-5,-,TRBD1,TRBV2,CASSEVQGAQQPQHF,TGTGCCAGCAGTGAAGTACAGGGGGCACAGCAGCCCCAGCATTTT
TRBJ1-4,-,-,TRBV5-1,CASSPNRATNEKLFF,TGCGCCAGCAGCCCGAACAGGGCAACTAATGAAAAACTGTTTTTT
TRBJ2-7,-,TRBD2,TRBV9,CASSVASGSYEQYF,TGTGCCAGCAGCGTAGCCAGCGGGAGTTACGAGCAGTACTTC
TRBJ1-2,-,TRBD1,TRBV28,CASSMTGADNYGYTF,TGTGCCAGCAGTATGACAGGGGCCGATAACTATGGCTACACCTTC
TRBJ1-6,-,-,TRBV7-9,CASSPITGRHGNSPLHF,TGTGCCAGCAGCCCAATTACCGGGAGGCACGGGAATTCACCCCTCCACTTT
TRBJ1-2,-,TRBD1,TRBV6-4,CASSDSYGTAYGYTF,TGTGCCAGCAGTGACTCTTACGGGACAGCATATGGCTACACCTTC
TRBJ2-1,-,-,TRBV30,CAWSGRGLTYNEQFF,TGTGCCTGGAGTGGGAGGGGCCTTACCTACAATGAGCAGTTCTTC
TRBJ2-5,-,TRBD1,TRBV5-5,CASSPGQGAGETQYF,TGTGCCAGCAGCCCGGGACAGGGGGCAGGTGAGACCCAGTACTTC
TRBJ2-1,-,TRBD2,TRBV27,CASSLGTSGRFYNEQFF,TGTGCCAGCAGCTTGGGGACTAGCGGGAGGTTCTACAATGAGCAGTTCTTC
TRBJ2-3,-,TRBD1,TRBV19,CASSIKGQGTDTQYF,TGTGCCAGTAGTATAAAAGGACAGGGCACAGATACGCAGTATTTT
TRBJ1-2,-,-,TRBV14,CASSQAGYGYTF,TGTGCCAGCAGCCAAGCGGGCTATGGCTACACCTTC
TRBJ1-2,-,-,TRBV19,CASSPDKSYGYTF,TGTGCCAGTAGTCCGGACAAGAGCTATGGCTACACCTTC
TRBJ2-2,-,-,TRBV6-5,CASIPRMNTGELFF,TGTGCCAGCATCCCGAGAATGAACACCGGGGAGCTGTTTTTT
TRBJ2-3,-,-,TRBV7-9,CASSPPGVRYTDTQYF,TGTGCCAGCAGCCCCCCTGGAGTCCGATACACAGATACGCAGTATTTT
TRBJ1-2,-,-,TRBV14,CASSQDLGDTYGYTF,TGTGCCAGCAGCCAAGATCTGGGGGACACCTATGGCTACACCTTC
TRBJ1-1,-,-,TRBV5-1,CASGRGQSNTEAFF,TGCGCCAGCGGCCGCGGACAGTCTAACACTGAAGCTTTCTTT
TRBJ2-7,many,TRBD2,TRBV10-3,CAILGTTSYEQYF,TGTGCCATCTTAGGGACTACCTCCTACGAGCAGTACTTC
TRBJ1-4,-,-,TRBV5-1,CASSLDPGRTGNEKLFF,TGCGCCAGCAGCTTGGACCCAGGCAGAACCGGAAATGAAAAACTGTTTTTT
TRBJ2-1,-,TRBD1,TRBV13,CASSQGQGINEQFF,TGTGCCAGCAGCCAGGGACAGGGGATCAATGAGCAGTTCTTC
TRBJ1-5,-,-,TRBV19,CASSLTWAGNFQPQHF,TGTGCCAGTAGCCTCACGTGGGCAGGGAATTTTCAGCCCCAGCATTTT
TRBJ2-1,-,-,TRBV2,CASPGGGGANNEQFF,TGTGCCTCCCCAGGGGGCGGGGGGGCCAACAATGAGCAGTTCTTC
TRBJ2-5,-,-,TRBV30,CAWSVGRTQGAQYF,TGTGCCTGGAGTGTAGGCAGGACCCAAGGGGCCCAGTACTTC
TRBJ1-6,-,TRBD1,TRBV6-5,CASSYSTRGRNSPLHF,TGTGCCAGCAGTTACTCTACCAGGGGGCGTAATTCACCCCTCCACTTT
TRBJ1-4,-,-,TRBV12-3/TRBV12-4,CASSLQGNEKLFF,TGTGCCAGCAGTCTTCAGGGTAATGAAAAACTGTTTTTT
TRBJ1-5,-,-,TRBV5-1,CASSLAGLWEPQHF,TGCGCCAGCAGCCTGGCAGGGCTGTGGGAGCCCCAGCATTTT
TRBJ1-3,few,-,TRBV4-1,CASSPGGKVSGNTIYF,TGCGCCAGCAGCCCCGGAGGGAAGGTCTCTGGAAACACCATATATTTT
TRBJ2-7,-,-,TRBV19,CASSIRGPSSYEQYF,TGTGCCAGTAGTATTCGGGGTCCCAGCTCCTACGAGCAGTACTTC
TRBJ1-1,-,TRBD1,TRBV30,CAWDKGANTEAFF,TGTGCCTGGGATAAGGGGGCGAACACTGAAGCTTTCTTT